The 13 T cell receptor beta chains presented below share a single source sample, sequenced in a study of T-cell reconstitution after alpha-beta-depleted transplantation in children. The authors prepared the TCRbeta library with unique molecular identifiers. TCRdb reanalysed the PCR reads using MiXCR and keeps one entry per CDR3 protein. This table holds roughly 490,000 distinct CDR3 sequences, 9.5% to 12% found once. This specimen was PBMCs, mostly from graft donor cells, taken 180 days after TCRalphabeta/CD19-depleted stem cell transplant. Receptors originate from a female patient aged 2-9 years who had a stem cell transplant for aplastic anemia, so the T cells may come from the graft donor.

In this sample, this clonotype turned up a few times. The chain employs TRBV19 and TRBJ1-2; no definite D call. The germline gives CDR1 LNHDA, CDR2 SQIVND (reference sequence). This CDR3 region has 13 residues. V was trimmed by 6 bases and J by 0 bases, leaving 8 bases between them. The CDR3 DNA is TGTGCCAGTAGCCCAAATGCTAACTATGGCTACACCTTC. This gives the protein CASSPNANYGYTF.

V is TRBV27 and J is TRBJ2-1, with D tentatively TRBD2 (6 bases). V dropped 2 bases and J dropped 0 bases, with 14 bases sitting between them. Germline V gene sequence: CDR1 MNHEY, CDR2 SMNVEV (reference sequence). The CDR3 spans 17 residues. The CDR3 nucleotides read TGTGCCAGCAGTTTAGGGAGGCTGGCGAACTCCTACAATGAGCAGTTCTTC. It yields the protein CASSLGRLANSYNEQFF.

The chain uses TRBV11-1 and TRBJ2-5, with 8 bases aligning to TRBD1. Germline CDR1 SGHAT, CDR2 FQDESV (reference sequence). The CDR3 length is 18 residues. V was pared by 4 bases and J by 5 bases, with 18 bases of the junction left unmatched. The CDR3 DNA sequence: TGTGCCAGCAGCTATCCTTCGGACAGGGTAATTGGTCAGGAGACCCAGTACTTC. Translated: CASSYPSDRVIGQETQYF.

This clonotype was counted only a few times. The gene calls are TRBV20-1 and TRBJ2-5; the D is unclear. Trimming shortened V by 5 bases and J by 4 bases, and 17 bases separated the two germline ends. CDR1 and CDR2 (germline): DFQATT, SNEGSKA (reference sequence). This CDR3 is 14 amino acids long. CDR3: CSAPKITPIETQYF. In nucleotides, the CDR3 is TGCAGTGCTCCCAAAATAACACCGATAGAGACCCAGTACTTC.

This clonotype was detected a few times. The V and J genes are TRBV29-1 and TRBJ2-7; 11 bases map to TRBD2. V lost 7 bases and J lost 3; bases outside the gene matches: 8. The CDR3 has 14 residues. Germline CDR1 reads SQVTM; CDR2 reads ANQGSEA. The CDR3 region has the DNA TGCAGCGCCGTGGGACTAGCGGTTGACTACGAGCAGTACTTC. As protein: CSAVGLAVDYEQYF.

The chain joins TRBV18 to TRBJ2-3; 9 bases map to TRBD1. Trimming removed 5 bases from V and 3 bases from J; junction bases left unmatched: 12. In germline, CDR1 is KGHSH, CDR2 LQKENI. The CDR3 totals 17 residues. CDR3 nucleotides: TGTGCCAGCTCATCTCTGGGACAGGGCCGTAGGACAGATACGCAGTATTTT. Its translation is CASSSLGQGRRTDTQYF.

J is TRBJ2-5 and V is TRBV10-3; 8 bases match TRBD1. The CDR3 length is 15 residues. V shed 4 bases and J 2 bases; nucleotides not matched to a gene: 6. Germline V gives CDR1 ENHRY, CDR2 SYGVKD. The CDR3 region is CAISGQGAGQETQYF. The CDR3 DNA reads TGTGCCATCAGTGGGCAGGGGGCTGGTCAAGAGACCCAGTACTTC.

This clonotype was found a few times. The V gene is TRBV9, the J gene TRBJ1-3; 9 bases are a match to TRBD1. Germline V CDR1 and CDR2: SGDLS, YYNGEE. With V trimmed by 4 bases and J by 3 bases, 8 bases remained unmatched. The CDR3 contains 16 residues. The CDR3 sequence: CASSTRQGVDGNTIYF. CDR3 in DNA: TGTGCCAGCAGCACCCGACAGGGGGTCGATGGAAACACCATATATTTT.

The chain recombines TRBV4-3 with TRBJ2-7, with a possible D match to TRBD2 (6 bases). The CDR3 has 17 residues. Germline V CDR1 and CDR2: LGHNA, YSLEER. V gave up 0 bases and J gave up 2 bases, with 17 bases separating them. CDR3 bases: TGCGCCAGCAGCCAAGATTGGAGGGCGCATAGAACCTACGAGCAGTACTTC. Translating it yields CASSQDWRAHRTYEQYF.

This clonotype was seen ten or more times. The chain recombines TRBV21-1 with TRBJ1-1; TRBD1 is the table's D call, not checked against the DNA. TRBV21-1 is listed as a pseudogene. The CDR3 is 16 residues long. For the CDR3, the DNA is TGTGCCAGCAGCAAGCCGAAACAGGGTCCTTACACTGAAGCTTTCTTT. Amino acids: CASSKPKQGPYTEAFF.

The V and J genes are TRBV20-1 and TRBJ2-7; 8 bases agree with TRBD2. The CDR3 spans 15 residues. Looked up from germline, CDR1 is DFQATT and CDR2 is SNEGSKA (reference sequence). V lost 0 bases and J lost 5; bases outside the gene matches: 9. Here the CDR3 DNA reads TGCAGTGCTAGAGATCAGGGCGGGAGGAAGGACGAGCAGTACTTC. Its translation is CSARDQGGRKDEQYF.

This clonotype was recorded a few times. The CDR3 is CASSYSYYLQPQHF. DNA of the CDR3: TGTGCCAGCAGTTACTCGTACTACCTTCAGCCCCAGCATTTT. The rearrangement links TRBV6-2 or TRBV6-3 to TRBJ1-5, with D unclear. Germline V gives CDR1 MNHEY, CDR2 SVGEGT. The CDR3 consists of 14 residues. The V and J ends lost 0 bases and 6 bases respectively, with 9 bases between them.

This clonotype was observed a few times. The chain couples TRBV27 to TRBJ1-5; possible D gene TRBD1, 5 bases. This CDR3 spans 15 amino acids. Germline lookup yields CDR1 MNHEY and CDR2 SMNVEV (reference sequence). Trimming took off 5 bases at V and 4 bases at J, with 15 bases between the two ends. CDR3 DNA: TGTGCCAGCAGTCCCCTCGGGGGTCCGAATCAGCCCCAGCATTTT. Translation: CASSPLGGPNQPQHF.